These 7 T cell receptor beta chains came from one sample sequenced in a study of blood T cell repertoires in COVID-19. The table came from immunoSEQ multiplex PCR; TCRdb's copy has only in-frame clones and leaves some out. The repertoire holds roughly 180,000 clones, with 80% to 85% as singletons. Sequenced: peripheral blood. The receptors were sampled from a woman of 80 years or more with COVID-19, enrolled during active disease.

V gene TRBV5-1 combines with J gene TRBJ2-7; 12 bases are shared with TRBD1. Germline-derived CDR1 and CDR2 are SGHRS and YFSETQ. This CDR3 region has 17 residues. CDR3 DNA: TGCCCCCCCACCCGGGGGGGGACAGGGGGCGAAAGCTACGAGCAGTACTTC. This gives the protein CPPTRGGTGGESYEQYF.

The V call is TRBV9, the J call TRBJ1-2; D is undetermined. Germline lookup yields CDR1 SGDLS and CDR2 YYNGEE. Trimming stripped 0 bases from V and 5 bases from J, with 14 bases between. This CDR3 has 15 amino acids. As DNA, the CDR3 is TGTGCCAGCAGCGTAGCCGCCGGACGAGGGTATGGCTACACCTTC. Amino acids: CASSVAAGRGYGYTF.

This rearrangement joins TRBV7-2 to TRBJ2-3; 9 nucleotides match TRBD1. V lost 5 bases to trimming and J lost 4 bases; unmatched junction nucleotides: 7. This CDR3 contains 15 residues. Germline CDR1 is SGHTA and CDR2 is FQGNSA. The CDR3 here is CASSPDRGRADTQYF. The CDR3 bases are TGTGCCAGCAGCCCGGACAGGGGACGCGCAGATACGCAGTATTTT.

The chain uses TRBV11-2 and TRBJ2-1, with TRBD2 matching 8 bases. The CDR3 totals 12 residues. V was pared by 6 bases and J by 8 bases, with 3 bases of the junction left unmatched. Germline V CDR1 and CDR2: SGHAT, FQNNGV. The CDR3 sequence is CASRGGGYEQFF. The DNA for the CDR3 is TGTGCCAGCAGGGGCGGGGGGTATGAGCAGTTCTTC.

This clone has only one observation. The gene calls are TRBV5-1 and TRBJ2-3; the match to TRBD2 covers 9 bases. CDR3 size: 17 residues. The V segment lost 4 bases and the J segment 1 base; nucleotides outside the gene matches: 10. Germline CDR1 reads SGHRS; CDR2 reads YFSETQ. CDR3: CASSLTTSGGGTDTQYF. CDR3 nucleotide sequence: TGCGCCAGCAGCCTAACGACTAGCGGAGGGGGCACAGATACGCAGTATTTT.

The V and J genes are TRBV5-6 and TRBJ2-7; 16 bases line up with TRBD2. CDR3 length equals 18 residues. Germline CDR1 and CDR2: SGHDT and YYEEEE. The ends lost 4 bases at V and 3 bases at J; junction bases unmatched: 10. The CDR3 DNA sequence: TGTGCCAGCAGCGCCCCCGGGACTAGCGGGGGGGCAATCTACGAGCAGTACTTC. Its protein product is CASSAPGTSGGAIYEQYF.

The chain links TRBV2 to TRBJ2-3; D not resolved. Trimming removed 3 bases at V and 7 bases at J, with 2 bases between. Germline V gene sequence: CDR1 SNHLY, CDR2 FYNNEI. This CDR3 is 10 amino acids long. CDR3 protein: CASSDNTQYF. The CDR3 region has the DNA TGTGCCAGCAGTGATAATACGCAGTATTTT.